This passage covers 7 T cell receptor beta chains from one sample sequenced in a study of blood T cell repertoires in COVID-19. The data were produced by immunoSEQ multiplex PCR, yet TCRdb's version contains in-frame clones alone and is incomplete. The sample holds around 270,000 clones, more than 75% seen once. The sample was peripheral blood. These TCRs come from a woman in her fifties or sixties with acute or convalescent COVID-19.

The V gene is TRBV18, the J gene TRBJ2-1, with D perhaps matching TRBD1 (6 bases). Germline-derived CDR1 and CDR2 are KGHSH and LQKENI. The CDR3 covers 14 residues. V lost 1 base and J 4 bases, leaving 8 bases between the germline ends. The CDR3 DNA sequence: TGTGCCAGCTCACCACAGCAGGGGTACAATGAGCAGTTCTTC. Its translation: CASSPQQGYNEQFF.

V and J are TRBV24-1 and TRBJ2-2; 8 bases are a match to TRBD1. The length of the CDR3 is 15 residues. The V gene's germline CDR1 is KGHDR and CDR2 SFDVKD. Trimming removed 4 bases from V and 7 bases from J; junction bases left unmatched: 7. CDR3: CATSDPGQGNGELFF. Here the CDR3 DNA reads TGTGCCACCAGTGACCCCGGACAGGGTAACGGGGAGCTGTTTTTT.

The chain employs TRBV24-1 and TRBJ2-1; D possibly corresponds to TRBD2 (6 bases). Germline CDR1 is KGHDR and CDR2 is SFDVKD. The CDR3 is 13 amino acids. Trimming removed 4 bases from V and 10 bases from J, with 13 bases in between. This chain's CDR3 is CATSDPPSVEQFF. The CDR3 DNA sequence: TGTGCCACCAGTGACCCGCCTAGCGTAGAGCAGTTCTTC.

The V call is TRBV19, the J call TRBJ2-5; 7 bases match TRBD2. J lost 3 bases, V lost 5 bases, and 9 bases had no gene match. Germline V CDR1 and CDR2: LNHDA, SQIVND (reference sequence). The CDR3 spans 15 residues. This CDR3 reads CASSRGDSSEETQYF. In nucleotides, the CDR3 is TGTGCCAGTAGTCGGGGGGACTCCTCGGAAGAGACCCAGTACTTC.

The chain couples TRBV4-1 to TRBJ2-7, with a possible D match to TRBD2 (5 bases). Deletions cut 0 bases from V and 7 bases from J, with 16 bases between. Per germline, CDR1 MGHRA and CDR2 YSYEKL. The CDR3 consists of 15 residues. The CDR3 protein is CASSQEGSVGGEQYF. The CDR3 coding sequence is TGCGCCAGCAGCCAAGAGGGGAGCGTGGGTGGAGAGCAGTACTTC.

This clone appeared once. The chain carries TRBV7-3 and TRBJ2-1; D is undetermined. The CDR3 extends over 13 amino acids. Trimming removed 5 bases from V and 5 bases from J, with 10 bases in between. Germline CDR1 and CDR2: SGHTA and FQGTGA. The CDR3 DNA is TGTGCCAGCAGCCTACCTCCCGACAATGAGCAGTTCTTC. Encoded protein: CASSLPPDNEQFF.

V and J are TRBV5-1 and TRBJ1-5; TRBD1 matches at 7 bases. In germline, CDR1 is SGHRS, CDR2 YFSETQ. The junction had 5 bases not matched to a gene; V was cut back by 5 bases and J by 6 bases. The CDR3 has 13 amino acids. This chain's CDR3 is CASSLRQGQPQHF. DNA for the CDR3: TGCGCCAGCAGTCTTAGACAGGGTCAGCCCCAGCATTTT.